The text below deals with one T cell receptor (beta chain). Reverse transcription of all isolated RNA meant that expressed TCRB transcripts were sequenced. Sequenced by immunoSEQ multiplex PCR; TCRdb stores in-frame clones only, minus some. Of fewer than 400,000 clones in the sample, roughly 8% were seen once. This entry belongs to a study of beta chain features in type 1 diabetes. Isolation of CD4+ naive, central memory, regulatory and stem cell-like memory cells was achieved by sorting via CD45RO/CCR7/CD25/CD127/CD95/CD27. V shed 5 bases and J 3 bases; nucleotides not matched to a gene: 6. There are 16 residues in the CDR3. Germline CDR1 is MNHEY and CDR2 is SMNVEV (reference sequence).

V gene TRBV27 combines with J gene TRBJ2-1; 11 positions match TRBD2. This TCR came from a woman under 30 in good health. Sequences were obtained from central memory CD4+ T cells from blood. CDR3 coding DNA: TGTGCCAGCAGTCCCGTCGGGACTAGCGGCTACAATGAGCAGTTCTTC. Amino acids: CASSPVGTSGYNEQFF.